This T cell receptor (beta chain) is drawn from a study of blood T cell repertoires in COVID-19. The wider study: Collection of acute and convalescent COVID-19 samples took place in the United States, Italy and Spain.

TCRdb's copy holds only in-frame clones and misses some; the assay was immunoSEQ multiplex PCR. The data contain roughly 55,000 clones, about 93% of them seen just once; the ten biggest clones take up about an eighth. The CDR3 is 15 amino acids. V was pared by 5 bases and J by 4 bases, with 18 bases between. Germline values: CDR1 LGHDT, CDR2 YNNKEL (reference sequence). This TCR was recovered from a human donor with active COVID-19. The donor label of this sample is uncertain. J is TRBJ2-7 and V is TRBV3-1 (or the pseudogene TRBV3-2), with D maybe TRBD1 (7 bases). Sequencing used peripheral blood. The CDR3 here is CASSSGGRIGYEQYF. CDR3 nucleotides: TGTGCCAGCAGCTCAGGGGGGCGAATCGGATACGAGCAGTACTTC.